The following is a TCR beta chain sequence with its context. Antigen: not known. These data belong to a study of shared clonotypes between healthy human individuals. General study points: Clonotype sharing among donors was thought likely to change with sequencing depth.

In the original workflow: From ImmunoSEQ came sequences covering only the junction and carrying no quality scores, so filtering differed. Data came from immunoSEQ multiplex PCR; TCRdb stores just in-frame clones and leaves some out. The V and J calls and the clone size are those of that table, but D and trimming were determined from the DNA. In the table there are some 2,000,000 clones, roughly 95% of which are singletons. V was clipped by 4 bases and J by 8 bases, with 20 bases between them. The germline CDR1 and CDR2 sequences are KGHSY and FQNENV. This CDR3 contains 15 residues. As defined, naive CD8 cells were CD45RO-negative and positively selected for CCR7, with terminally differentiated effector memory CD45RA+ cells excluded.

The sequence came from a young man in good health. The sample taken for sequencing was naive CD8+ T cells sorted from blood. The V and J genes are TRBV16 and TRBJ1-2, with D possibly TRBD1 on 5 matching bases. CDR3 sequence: CASSPAVAGHVGYTF. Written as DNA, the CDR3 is TGTGCCAGCAGCCCCGCGGTGGCAGGGCATGTCGGCTACACCTTC.